Detailed here is one TCR beta chain. The CDR3 is 16 amino acids. Per germline, CDR1 SEHNR and CDR2 FQNEAQ (reference sequence). V shed 3 bases and J shed 3 bases, with 14 bases lying between them. It was with random hexamers that about 0.45 to 1 ug RNA was reverse transcribed. The method of amplification for TCR beta CDR3 was immunoSEQ multiplex PCR, covering 54 Vbeta and 13 Jbeta. TCRdb recomputed calls from the immunoSEQ multiplex PCR reads with MiXCR, one row per CDR3 protein. The repertoire has around 170,000 distinct CDR3 sequences, 95% of them found once; the top ten carry about 0.15%. The data belong to a study of CD8 T cells in Susac syndrome. At the level of the study: There were Susac syndrome patients who were therapy-naive at blood draw, others on corticosteroids, and others on intravenous immunoglobulin alone.

Peripheral blood CD8+ and CD4+ T cells were profiled by TCR beta sequencing. The V gene is TRBV7-9, the J gene TRBJ2-2; D is perhaps TRBD1 or TRBD2 (5 bases each). Sequenced material: CD8+ T cells from PBMCs. This receptor was taken from a human donor with Susac syndrome. CDR3 in amino acids: CASSFEGYSDTGELFF. The CDR3 coding sequence is TGTGCCAGCAGCTTTGAGGGGTATTCGGACACCGGGGAGCTGTTTTTT.